The clone carrying this T cell receptor (beta chain) was seen a few times. Germline CDR1 reads SNHLY; CDR2 reads FYNNEI. This CDR3 spans 15 amino acids. V lost 4 bases to trimming and J lost 0 bases, with 10 bases between them. TCRdb keeps only in-frame clones here, not all; method: immunoSEQ multiplex PCR. The repertoire has about 51,000 clones, roughly 92% of them found once; the top ten carry approximately 0.72%. The data derive from a study of T cell changes during pregnancy in multiple sclerosis. The TCR comes from a female donor with multiple sclerosis, enrolled in a pregnancy study. V and J are TRBV2 and TRBJ2-1; D might be TRBD2 (6 bases). Here the sequenced sample was CD4+ T cells from peripheral blood mononuclear cells, taken in the third trimester of pregnancy. The CDR3: CASSGRDFSYNEQFF. The CDR3 region has the DNA TGTGCCAGCAGTGGGAGGGACTTCTCCTACAATGAGCAGTTCTTC.